This is a list of T cell receptor beta chains from one sample in a study of blood T cell repertoires in COVID-19. The protocol was immunoSEQ multiplex PCR, while the TCRdb copy is restricted to in-frame clones and leaves out a portion. Of 250,000 to 350,000 clones in the sample, approximately 90% were seen once. Material: peripheral blood. Receptors were obtained from a woman aged 25 to 39 with COVID-19, enrolled during active disease. Each CDR3 is given with its conserved first and last residue. D genes are given only for firm matches. Clone size is stated in some rows and not others, as once, few, many or a class when expanded.

>TRBD2|TRBJ2-7|TRBV19|.
CASSIAGGPATKAYEQYF
TGTGCCAGTAGTATAGCGGGAGGGCCAGCAACCAAAGCCTACGAGCAGTACTTC
>TRBD1|TRBJ1-1|TRBV7-2|.
CASSLAGQGSIQAFF
TGTGCCAGCAGCTTAGCGGGACAGGGAAGCATACAGGCTTTCTTT
>.|TRBJ1-1|TRBV7-6|.
CASSFLTRTEAFF
TGTGCCAGCAGCTTCCTAACGCGCACTGAAGCTTTCTTT
>TRBD1|TRBJ1-1|TRBV5-1|.
CASSLRGLNTEAFF
TGCGCCAGCAGCCTCAGGGGGCTGAACACTGAAGCTTTCTTT
>TRBD2|TRBJ2-7|TRBV27|few
CASSLSIAGGPSEQYF
TGTGCCAGCAGTTTATCGATAGCGGGAGGGCCAAGCGAGCAGTACTTC
>TRBD1|TRBJ1-3|TRBV12-3/TRBV12-4|.
CASSPGQVGTIYF
TGTGCCAGCAGCCCGGGACAGGTTGGCACCATATATTTT
>.|TRBJ2-1|TRBV3-1/TRBV3-2|.
CASSLRVTNEQFF
TGTGCCAGCAGCCTTCGAGTCACCAATGAGCAGTTCTTC
>TRBD1|TRBJ1-1|TRBV12-3/TRBV12-4|.
CASSLGTGAFF
TGTGCCAGCAGTTTAGGGACAGGGGCTTTCTTT
>.|TRBJ2-1|TRBV7-9|.
CASSPREGIHYNEQFF
TGTGCCAGCAGCCCTAGAGAGGGAATCCATTACAATGAGCAGTTCTTC
>TRBD1|TRBJ1-1|TRBV30|once
CACARDRGNTEAFF
TGTGCCTGCGCCCGGGACAGGGGGAACACTGAAGCTTTCTTT
>.|TRBJ1-2|TRBV6-2/TRBV6-3|.
CASSNGGAYGYTF
TGTGCCAGCAGCAACGGGGGAGCCTATGGCTACACCTTC
>TRBD1|TRBJ1-2|TRBV6-1|few
CASSEGTGYGYTF
TGTGCCAGCAGTGAAGGGACAGGATATGGCTACACCTTC
>TRBD1|TRBJ2-2|TRBV19|.
CASSIQGAQVLSTGELFF
TGTGCCAGTAGTATCCAGGGGGCGCAGGTACTGAGCACCGGGGAGCTGTTTTTT
>.|TRBJ1-2|TRBV28|.
CASSPPRRGGYTF
TGTGCCAGCAGTCCCCCCCGGCGGGGAGGCTACACCTTC
>.|TRBJ1-6|TRBV21-1|.
CASSKDRNSPLHF
TGTGCCAGCAGCAAAGATAGAAATTCACCCCTCCACTTT
>TRBD2|TRBJ2-1|TRBV6-2/TRBV6-3|.
CASSYLASGKGNEQFF
TGTGCCAGCAGTTACCTAGCTAGCGGTAAGGGAAATGAGCAGTTCTTC
>TRBD1|TRBJ2-7|TRBV3-1/TRBV3-2|.
CASSQGNRGQYEQYF
TGTGCCAGCAGCCAAGGGAACAGGGGGCAATACGAGCAGTACTTC
>.|TRBJ1-2|TRBV10-3|.
CASEDKTAGNYGYTF
TGTGCCAGCGAGGATAAGACAGCCGGTAACTATGGCTACACCTTC
>TRBD1|TRBJ2-7|TRBV27|few
CASTKSRDRLYEQYF
TGTGCCAGCACCAAAAGTCGGGACAGACTCTACGAGCAGTACTTC
>TRBD2|TRBJ2-3|TRBV19|once
CASKSGSVRDTQYF
TGTGCCAGTAAGAGCGGGAGTGTAAGAGATACGCAGTATTTT
>.|TRBJ1-5|TRBV12-3/TRBV12-4|.
CASTEGANQPQHF
TGTGCCAGCACGGAAGGGGCTAATCAGCCCCAGCATTTT
>TRBD1|TRBJ2-1|TRBV24-1|.
CATSGIGGRQGAGYNEQFF
TGTGCCACCAGTGGAATTGGGGGGCGACAGGGGGCCGGGTACAATGAGCAGTTCTTC
>.|TRBJ1-4|TRBV5-1|.
CASSSSGEKLFF
TGCGCCAGCAGCTCCAGCGGGGAAAAACTGTTTTTT
>.|TRBJ1-5|TRBV28|.
CASTPEGRGSNQPQHF
TGTGCCAGCACCCCGGAGGGGCGCGGGAGCAATCAGCCCCAGCATTTT
>TRBD1|TRBJ1-6|TRBV30|.
CAWTPTGPGSPLHF
TGTGCCTGGACGCCGACAGGGCCCGGATCACCCCTCCACTTT
>TRBD1|TRBJ2-5|TRBV5-1|.
CASSPDRVETQYF
TGCGCCAGCAGCCCCGACAGGGTAGAGACCCAGTACTTC
>.|TRBJ2-1|TRBV3-1/TRBV3-2|.
CASSQDKGNEQFF
TGTGCCAGCAGCCAAGATAAGGGGAATGAGCAGTTCTTC
>TRBD2|TRBJ2-1|TRBV7-8|.
CASSSSGLAGGNYNEQFF
TGTGCCAGCAGCTCGAGTGGACTAGCGGGAGGAAATTACAATGAGCAGTTCTTC